The present entry profiles one TCR beta chain with its context. The antigen is unknown. TCRs were sequenced from a few patients responding to pembrolizumab. This entry is derived from a study of PD-1 blockade in mismatch repair-deficient tumors. Sequenced by immunoSEQ multiplex PCR; TCRdb stores in-frame clones only, minus some. The sample lists 95,000 to 150,000 clones; about 88% were seen once. Germline values: CDR1 SEHNR, CDR2 FQNEAQ (reference sequence). Unmatched junction bases numbered 4, after V lost 5 bases and J lost 1 base. This CDR3 has 15 residues. General study results and limits: After pembrolizumab, tumor-resident clones rose rapidly, then generally contracted before radiologic responses.

Sequencing used peripheral blood, obtained 44 weeks after starting pembrolizumab. The source of this sequence is an adult with mismatch repair-deficient cancer. This chain joins TRBV7-9 and TRBJ2-1; 8 nucleotides line up with TRBD2. Written as DNA, the CDR3 is TGTGCCAGCAGCCCCAGCGGGAGATCCTACAATGAGCAGTTCTTC. Protein: CASSPSGRSYNEQFF.